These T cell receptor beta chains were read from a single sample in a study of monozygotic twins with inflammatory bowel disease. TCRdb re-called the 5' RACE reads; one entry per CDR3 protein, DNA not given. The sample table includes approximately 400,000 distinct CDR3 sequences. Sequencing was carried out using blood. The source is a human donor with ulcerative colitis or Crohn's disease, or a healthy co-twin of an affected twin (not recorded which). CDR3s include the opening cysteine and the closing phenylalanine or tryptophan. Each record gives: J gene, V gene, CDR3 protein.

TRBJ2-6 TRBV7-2 CASRVSSGGTGANVLTF
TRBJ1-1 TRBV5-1 CASSWGGPNTEAFF
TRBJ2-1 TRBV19 CASKQRGGSYNEQFF
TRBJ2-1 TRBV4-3 CASSQDPGTSYNEQFF
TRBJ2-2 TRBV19 CASSMTGSNTGELFF
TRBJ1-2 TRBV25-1 CASNEGDYYGYTF
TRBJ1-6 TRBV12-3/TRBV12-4 CASSFGQASNSPLHF
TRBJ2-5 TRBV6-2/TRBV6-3 CASSYPGAFQETQYF
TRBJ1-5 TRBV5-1 CASSTESNQPQHF
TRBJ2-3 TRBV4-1 CASSQETSGGFTDTQYF
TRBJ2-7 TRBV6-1 CASNRLDKLSTEQYF
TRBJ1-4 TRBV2 CASSDHRSNEKLFF
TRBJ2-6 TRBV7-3 CASSLGGTSGANVLTF
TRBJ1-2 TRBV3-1 CASSQDTRQFGYTF
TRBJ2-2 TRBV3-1 CASSQLGLQNTGELFF
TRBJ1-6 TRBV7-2 CASSFKRVRFASPLHF
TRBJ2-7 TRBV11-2 CASSLYRSPYEQYF
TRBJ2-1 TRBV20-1 CSAPRRVQGSYNEQFF
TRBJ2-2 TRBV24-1 CATSESSNTGELFF
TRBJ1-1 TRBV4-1 CASSQNPGSTEAFF
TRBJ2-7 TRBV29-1 CSVTGQGFTYEQYF
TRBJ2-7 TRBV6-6 CASSYAGTDYEQYF